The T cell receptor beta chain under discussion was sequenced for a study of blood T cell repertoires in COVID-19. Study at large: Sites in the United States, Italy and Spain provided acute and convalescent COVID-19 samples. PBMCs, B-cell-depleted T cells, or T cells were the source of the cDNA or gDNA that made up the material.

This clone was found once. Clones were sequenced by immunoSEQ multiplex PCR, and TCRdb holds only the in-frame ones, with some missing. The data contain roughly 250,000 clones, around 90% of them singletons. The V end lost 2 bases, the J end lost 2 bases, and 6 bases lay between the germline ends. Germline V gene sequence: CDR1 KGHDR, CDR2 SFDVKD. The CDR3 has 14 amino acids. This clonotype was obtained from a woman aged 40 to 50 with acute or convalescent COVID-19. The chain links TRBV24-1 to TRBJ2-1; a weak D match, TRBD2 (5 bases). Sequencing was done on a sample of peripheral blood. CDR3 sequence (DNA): TGTGCCACCAGTGATTCCGGGACCTACAATGAGCAGTTCTTC. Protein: CATSDSGTYNEQFF.